This TCR beta chain appears in the sequencing data of a study of CD8 T cells in Susac syndrome. After extraction with the RNeasy kit, 0.5 to 1 ug of the RNA was reverse transcribed using random hexamers. TCRdb reanalysed the immunoSEQ multiplex PCR reads using MiXCR and keeps one entry per CDR3 protein. The sample lists approximately 120,000 distinct CDR3 sequences, 90% to 95% occurring once. The T cells that were sequenced for TCR beta were CD8+ and CD4+ cells from blood. Negative isolation was applied to CD8+ and CD4+ T cells, and FACS enrichment was applied to TEMRA cells. The CDR3 extends over 11 amino acids. Per germline, CDR1 SQVTM and CDR2 ANQGSEA. Trimming removed 7 bases at V and 4 bases at J, with 10 bases between.

Specimen: CD4+ T cells from PBMCs. This TCR was sampled from a human donor in good health. The V call is TRBV29-1, the J call TRBJ1-1, with a weak D call TRBD1 (5 bases). CDR3 sequence: CSAGHGTEAFF. In nucleotides, the CDR3 is TGCAGCGCAGGACATGGCACTGAAGCTTTCTTT.